This T cell receptor (beta chain) was identified during a study of vaccination effects on CD4 cells after COVID-19. Following a roughly 9-day culture, CD4+ T cells were purified. Each participant was administered two doses of either the BNT162b2 or the mRNA-1273 vaccine. Days 3 and 7 saw half the medium replaced with IL-2 medium. This clone was detected a few times. As yet, its antigen is unknown. CDR3 length equals 14 residues. V dropped 6 bases and J dropped 4 bases, with 15 bases sitting between them. Germline CDR1 and CDR2: MNHEY and SVGAGI. Study-wide results and caveats: Few convalescent patients and no early post-infection timepoints were included in the study.

Measured with immunoSEQ multiplex PCR; TCRdb has only the in-frame clones, and not every one. Of 40,000 to 45,000 clones listed, about 67% are singletons. This specimen was CD4+ T cells from PBMCs cultured without peptide, taken after COVID-19 vaccination. The receptor's source is a human donor who received a COVID-19 vaccine. The chain links TRBV6-5 to TRBJ1-1, with D possibly being TRBD1 (6 bases). CDR3 DNA: TGTGCCAGCAGCTACAGGGTCGGGACCACTGAAGCTTTCTTT. Translation gives CASSYRVGTTEAFF.